This TCR beta chain is drawn from a study of T cell changes during pregnancy in multiple sclerosis. The CDR3 contains 13 residues. From germline, CDR1 is MDHEN and CDR2 SYDVKM. Trimming shortened V by 6 bases and J by 4 bases, and 13 bases separated the two germline ends. Using immunoSEQ multiplex PCR, the repertoire was profiled, and TCRdb retains in-frame clones only, with some absent. The sample consists of fewer than 85,000 clones, 90% to 95% of them appearing once. The sequence was obtained from a female donor in good health, enrolled as a control in a pregnancy study. The chain couples TRBV28 to TRBJ2-7; TRBD1 is a possible D gene (5 bases). Sequencing used peripheral blood, obtained in the first trimester of pregnancy. The chain's CDR3 is CASSAMGLYEQYF. The CDR3 region has the DNA TGTGCCAGCAGCGCCATGGGGCTATACGAGCAGTACTTC.